The entry below gives a single TCR beta chain sequence along with its context. CDR3 length: 16 amino acids. V gave up 3 bases and J gave up 4 bases; unmatched junction bases: 6. Germline values: CDR1 SGDLS, CDR2 YYNGEE. The sample belongs to a study of blood T cell repertoires in COVID-19. Study as a whole: Italy, Spain and the United States were the sources of the convalescent and acute COVID-19 samples.

Original analysis: From reference gene primer amplification, estimates of nucleated cell counts were derived. The method was immunoSEQ multiplex PCR; TCRdb's version includes in-frame clones alone and lacks a portion of them. That table is the source of V, J and clone size, and D and trimming were worked out from the DNA. In the table there are under 250,000 clones, more than 65% of which are singletons. The sequence came from a woman in her 30s who had recovered from COVID-19. The rearrangement links TRBV9 to TRBJ2-1, with 11 bases that match TRBD2. Material: peripheral blood. The CDR3 DNA follows: TGTGCCAGCAGCGCCCTGGGACTAGCGGCATACAATGAGCAGTTCTTC. Its translation is CASSALGLAAYNEQFF.